The subject of this entry is one TCR beta chain. Its target is not known. The authors built TCR beta libraries using iRepertoire HTBI primers and Arm-PCR of CDR3 regions. MiXCR was run by TCRdb on the multiplex PCR reads, yielding one entry per CDR3 protein. This sample has a few hundred thousand distinct CDR3 sequences, with roughly 24% found just once. Regarding time point: persistent/refractory GD, antithyroid drugs over 5 years with positive TRAb. Isolated PBMC RNA provided the starting material for the TCR library. Clinicians diagnosed Graves' disease using American Thyroid Association guidelines. This sample is drawn from a study of regulatory T cells in long-lasting Graves disease. Background on the study: Those with persistent Graves' disease had received antithyroid drugs for over 5 years with positive TSH receptor antibodies. Overall study findings and caveats: Newly diagnosed patients had higher TCR diversity than persistent Graves' patients did.

The length of the CDR3 is 16 residues. The germline CDR1 and CDR2 sequences are MGHRA and YSYEKL. V lost 1 base and J 5 bases, leaving 15 bases between the germline ends. The chain employs TRBV4-1 and TRBJ2-1, with D uncertain. Sequenced material: peripheral blood mononuclear cells (PBMCs), taken when the disease was refractory, from a patient treated with antithyroid drugs. The clonotype comes from a woman in her forties with Graves disease. The CDR3 loop is CASSQVLSNANNEQFF. The CDR3 coding sequence is TGCGCCAGCAGCCAAGTGTTGAGTAACGCCAACAATGAGCAGTTCTTC.